The 9 T cell receptor beta chains below come from one sample, sequenced in a study of blood T cell repertoires in COVID-19. This table comes from immunoSEQ multiplex PCR, and its TCRdb copy is limited to in-frame clones, with some not included. The sample lists some 70,000 clones, 80% to 90% occurring once. Sequencing input: peripheral blood. These TCRs come from a woman aged 55-75 years with acute or convalescent COVID-19.

The chain recombines TRBV11-2 with TRBJ1-2; D is undetermined. This CDR3 has 15 residues. Germline V gene data show CDR1 as SGHAT and CDR2 as FQNNGV. V was cut by 6 bases and J by 1 base, with 15 bases left in between. CDR3 nucleotides: TGTGCCAGCAGGCAACCGGGTCGACTTAACTATGGCTACACCTTC. Amino acids: CASRQPGRLNYGYTF. Based on the CDR3 plus reference TRBV11-2 and TRBJ1-2, the full variable domain is EAGVAQSPRYKIIEKRQSVAFWCNPISGHATLYWYQQILGQGPKLLIQFQNNGVVDDSQLPKDRFSAERLKGVDSTLKIQPAKLEDSAVYLCASRQPGRLNYGYTFGSGTRLTVV.

This chain joins TRBV10-2 and TRBJ2-5, with TRBD2 matching over 10 bases. The CDR3 is 17 residues long. The germline CDR1 and CDR2 sequences are WSHSY and SAAADI. Germline trimming cut 3 bases from V and 5 bases from J; bases unmatched to any gene: 12. The CDR3 loop is CASSDRRTSGYRETQYF. The CDR3 DNA sequence: TGCGCCAGCAGTGACAGAAGGACTAGCGGCTATAGGGAGACCCAGTACTTC.

The rearrangement joins TRBV19 to TRBJ2-2; TRBD2 matches at 11 bases. V lost 3 bases and J lost 6; bases outside the gene matches: 3. CDR3 length: 15 residues. The germline V gene has CDR1 LNHDA and CDR2 SQIVND (reference sequence). CDR3 bases: TGTGCCAGTAGTATCGGTAGCGGGGGGGCCGGGGAGCTGTTTTTT. Protein: CASSIGSGGAGELFF.

V is TRBV11-2 and J is TRBJ1-2; D not resolved. Trimming left V 5 bases short and J 5 bases short, with 21 bases between. Germline V CDR1 and CDR2: SGHAT, FQNNGV. CDR3 length: 16 residues. CDR3 sequence (DNA): TGTGCCAGCAGCCCCTCGTGGGGTAGGGAGAATTATGGCTACACCTTC. Its protein product is CASSPSWGRENYGYTF.

The V and J genes are TRBV5-8 and TRBJ1-3, with D possibly matching TRBD1 (6 bases). V lost 0 bases, J lost 5 bases, and 15 bases lay in between. Germline values: CDR1 SGHTS, CDR2 YDEGEE. CDR3 length: 16 amino acids. CDR3 DNA: TGTGCCAGCAGCTTGGTAACAGGGCATCGCAGAAACACCATATATTTT. It encodes CASSLVTGHRRNTIYF.

The chain combines TRBV9 with TRBJ2-2; TRBD2 agrees at 15 bases. V lost 0 bases, J lost 4 bases, and 1 base stayed unmatched. Germline V gene lookup returns CDR1 SGDLS and CDR2 YYNGEE. The CDR3 runs 17 residues. CDR3 in amino acids: CASSVGTSGRGTGELFF. The DNA of the CDR3 is TGTGCCAGCAGCGTAGGGACTAGCGGGAGGGGCACCGGGGAGCTGTTTTTT.

This clone was picked up a small number of times. V is TRBV29-1 and J is TRBJ1-6; possibly TRBD1 for D (6 bases). The germline V gene encodes CDR1 SQVTM and CDR2 ANQGSEA. Trimming shortened V by 6 bases and J by 5 bases, and 11 bases separated the two germline ends. The CDR3 extends over 13 amino acids. The CDR3 DNA sequence: TGCAGCGTGAAGGGGGACAATAATTCACCCCTCCACTTT. Translated, it gives CSVKGDNNSPLHF.

The V gene is TRBV24-1, the J gene TRBJ1-5; 8 nucleotides match TRBD1. The junction had 22 bases not matched to a gene; V was cut back by 9 bases and J by 7 bases. Germline CDR1 is KGHDR and CDR2 is SFDVKD. CDR3 length equals 18 residues. CDR3 amino acids: CATSKKNRRGRIFQPQHF. The CDR3 DNA reads as TGTGCCACCTCAAAAAAGAACCGCAGGGGGCGGATTTTCCAGCCCCAGCATTTT.

This clone appeared a few times. The gene calls are TRBV7-2 and TRBJ2-1, with TRBD2 matching 13 bases. CDR1 is SGHTA and CDR2 is FQGNSA in the germline V gene. The CDR3 contains 15 residues. The V segment lost 5 bases and the J segment 9 bases; nucleotides outside the gene matches: 7. In nucleotides, the CDR3 is TGTGCCAGCAGCCCAACTAGCGGGAGGGGAAGTGAGCAGTTCTTC. It is translated as CASSPTSGRGSEQFF.